This record covers a single T cell receptor (beta chain). Germline V gene sequence: CDR1 LGHNA, CDR2 YSLEER. The CDR3 has 14 amino acids. The V end lost 4 bases, the J end lost 2 bases, and 12 bases lay between the germline ends. These data are taken from a study of siplizumab effects on memory and regulatory T cells. TCRdb's copy holds only in-frame clones and misses some; the assay was immunoSEQ multiplex PCR. The sample has 50,000 or so clones, roughly 93% seen once. This TCR derives from a human donor in good health. Source material: CD8+ T cells sorted from blood. This rearrangement joins TRBV4-3 to TRBJ2-7; D perhaps matches TRBD1 (6 bases). The CDR3 loop reads CASSPGDTPYEQYF. Written as DNA, the CDR3 is TGCGCCAGCAGCCCAGGGGACACCCCCTACGAGCAGTACTTC.